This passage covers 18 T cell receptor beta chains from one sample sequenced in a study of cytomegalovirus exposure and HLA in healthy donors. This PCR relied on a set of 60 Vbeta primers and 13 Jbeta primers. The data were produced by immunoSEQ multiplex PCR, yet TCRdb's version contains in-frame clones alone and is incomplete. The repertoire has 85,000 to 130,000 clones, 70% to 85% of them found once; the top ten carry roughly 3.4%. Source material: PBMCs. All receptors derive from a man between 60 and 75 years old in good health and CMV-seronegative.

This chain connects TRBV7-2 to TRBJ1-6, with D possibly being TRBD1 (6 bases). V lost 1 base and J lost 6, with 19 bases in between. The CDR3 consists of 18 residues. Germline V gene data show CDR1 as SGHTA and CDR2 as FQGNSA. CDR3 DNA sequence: TGTGCCAGCAGCTTAGTCCCTACAGGGATCCGGGGTAATTCACCCCTCCACTTT. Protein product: CASSLVPTGIRGNSPLHF.

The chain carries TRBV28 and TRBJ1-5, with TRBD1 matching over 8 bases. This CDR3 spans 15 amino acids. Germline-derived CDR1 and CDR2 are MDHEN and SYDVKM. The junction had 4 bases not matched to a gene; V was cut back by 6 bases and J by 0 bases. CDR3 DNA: TGTGCCAGCAGGTTGACAGGGGCTAGCAATCAGCCCCAGCATTTT. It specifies CASRLTGASNQPQHF.

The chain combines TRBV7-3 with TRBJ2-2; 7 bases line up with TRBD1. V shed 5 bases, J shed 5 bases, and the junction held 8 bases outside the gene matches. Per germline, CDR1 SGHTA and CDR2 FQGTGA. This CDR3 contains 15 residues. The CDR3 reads CASSPMTGRTGELFF. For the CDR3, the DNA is TGTGCCAGCAGCCCCATGACAGGGCGAACCGGGGAGCTGTTTTTT.

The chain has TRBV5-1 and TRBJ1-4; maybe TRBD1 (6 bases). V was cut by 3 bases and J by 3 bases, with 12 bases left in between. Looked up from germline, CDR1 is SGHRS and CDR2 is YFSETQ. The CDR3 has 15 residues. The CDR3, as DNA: TGCGCCAGCAGCTCAACAGGGAGGGCTAATGAAAAACTGTTTTTT. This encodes CASSSTGRANEKLFF.

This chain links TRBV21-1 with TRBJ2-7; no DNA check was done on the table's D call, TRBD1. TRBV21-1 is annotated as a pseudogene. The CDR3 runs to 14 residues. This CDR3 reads CASSRRGRAHEQYV. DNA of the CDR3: TGTGCCAGCAGCCGAAGGGGCAGGGCCCACGAGCAGTACGTC.

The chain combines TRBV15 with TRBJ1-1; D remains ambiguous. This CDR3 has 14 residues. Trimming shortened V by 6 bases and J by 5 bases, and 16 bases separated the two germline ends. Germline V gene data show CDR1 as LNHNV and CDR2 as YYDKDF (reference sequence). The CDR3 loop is CATSRVRSGTEAFF. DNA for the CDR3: TGTGCCACCAGTCGGGTGAGGTCGGGAACTGAAGCTTTCTTT. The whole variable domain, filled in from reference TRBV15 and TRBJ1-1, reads DAMVIQNPRYQVTQFGKPVTLSCSQTLNHNVMYWYQQKSSQAPKLLFHYYDKDFNNEADTPDNFQSRRPNTSFCFLDIRSPGLGDTAMYLCATSRVRSGTEAFFGQGTRLTVV.

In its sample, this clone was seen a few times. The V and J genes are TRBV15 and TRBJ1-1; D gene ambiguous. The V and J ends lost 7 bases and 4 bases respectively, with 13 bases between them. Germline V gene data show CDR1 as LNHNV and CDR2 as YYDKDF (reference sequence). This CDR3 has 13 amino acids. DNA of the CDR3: TGTGCCACCATAAGAGACTTCGGCACTGAAGCTTTCTTT. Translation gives CATIRDFGTEAFF.

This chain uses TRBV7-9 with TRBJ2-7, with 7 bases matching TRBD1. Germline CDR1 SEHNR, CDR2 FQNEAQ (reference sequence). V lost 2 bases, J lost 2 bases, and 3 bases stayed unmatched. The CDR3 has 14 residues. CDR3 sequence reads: CASSLRDRPYEQYF. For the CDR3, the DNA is TGTGCCAGCAGCTTACGGGACAGACCCTACGAGCAGTACTTC. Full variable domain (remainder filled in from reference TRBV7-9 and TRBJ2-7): DTGVSQNPRHKITKRGQNVTFRCDPISEHNRLYWYRQTLGQGPEFLTYFQNEAQLEKSRLLSDRFSAERPKGSFSTLEIQRTEQGDSAMYLCASSLRDRPYEQYFGPGTRLTVT.

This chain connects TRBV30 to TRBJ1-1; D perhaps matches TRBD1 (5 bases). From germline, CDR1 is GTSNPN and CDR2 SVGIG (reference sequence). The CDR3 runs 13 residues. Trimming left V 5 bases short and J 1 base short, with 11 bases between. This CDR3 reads CAWDRQTNTEAFF. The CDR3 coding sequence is TGTGCCTGGGACCGACAGACGAACACTGAAGCTTTCTTT.

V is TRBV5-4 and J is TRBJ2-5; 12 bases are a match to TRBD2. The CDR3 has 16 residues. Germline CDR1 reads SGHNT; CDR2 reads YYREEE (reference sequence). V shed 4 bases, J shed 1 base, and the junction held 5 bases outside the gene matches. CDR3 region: CASSQGLAGSQETQYF. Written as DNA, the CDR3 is TGTGCCAGCAGCCAAGGACTAGCGGGGAGCCAAGAGACCCAGTACTTC.

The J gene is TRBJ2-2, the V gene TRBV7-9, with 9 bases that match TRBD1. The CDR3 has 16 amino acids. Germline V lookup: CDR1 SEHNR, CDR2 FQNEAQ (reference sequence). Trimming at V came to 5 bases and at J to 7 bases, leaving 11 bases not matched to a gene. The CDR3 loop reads CASSKKGQGRYGELFF. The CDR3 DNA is TGTGCCAGCAGCAAGAAAGGACAGGGGAGATACGGGGAGCTGTTTTTT. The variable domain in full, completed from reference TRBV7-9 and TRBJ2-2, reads DTGVSQNPRHKITKRGQNVTFRCDPISEHNRLYWYRQTLGQGPEFLTYFQNEAQLEKSRLLSDRFSAERPKGSFSTLEIQRTEQGDSAMYLCASSKKGQGRYGELFFGEGSRLTVL.

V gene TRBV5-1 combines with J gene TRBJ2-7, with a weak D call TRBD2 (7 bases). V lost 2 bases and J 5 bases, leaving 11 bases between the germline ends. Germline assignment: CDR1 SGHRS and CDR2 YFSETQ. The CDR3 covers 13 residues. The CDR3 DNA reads TGCGCCAGCAGCTTCACAGGGAGGGACGAGCAGTACGTC. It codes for CASSFTGRDEQYV.

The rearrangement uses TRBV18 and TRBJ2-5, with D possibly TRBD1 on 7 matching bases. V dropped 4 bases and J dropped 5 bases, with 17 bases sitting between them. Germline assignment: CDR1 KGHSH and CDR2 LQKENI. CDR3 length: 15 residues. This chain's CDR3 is CASSLSGGLLETQYF. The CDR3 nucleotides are TGTGCCAGCTCACTTTCAGGGGGGCTGTTGGAGACCCAGTACTTC.

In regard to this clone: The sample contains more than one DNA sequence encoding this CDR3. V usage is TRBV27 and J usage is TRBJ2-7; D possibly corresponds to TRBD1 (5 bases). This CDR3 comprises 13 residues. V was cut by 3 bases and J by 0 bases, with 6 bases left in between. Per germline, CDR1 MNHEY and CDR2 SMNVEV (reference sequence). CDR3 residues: CASSLTASYEQYF. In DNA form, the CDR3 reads TGTGCCAGCAGTTTGACAGCCTCCTACGAGCAGTACTTC.

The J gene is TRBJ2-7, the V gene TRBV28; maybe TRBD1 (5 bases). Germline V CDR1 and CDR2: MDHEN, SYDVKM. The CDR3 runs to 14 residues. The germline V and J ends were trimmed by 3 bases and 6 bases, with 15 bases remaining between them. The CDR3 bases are TGTGCCAGCAGTTTTTCGGCAGGGATAACCGAGCAGTACGTC. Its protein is CASSFSAGITEQYV.

CDR3 DNA: TGCGCCAGCAAGGGACAGGGCTCTAATAATTCACCCCTCCACTTT. Encoded protein: CASKGQGSNNSPLHF. The chain has TRBV10-2 and TRBJ1-6, with 9 bases aligning to TRBD1. Germline assignment: CDR1 WSHSY and CDR2 SAAADI. The CDR3 runs to 15 residues. V lost 7 bases, J lost 5 bases, and 6 bases stayed unmatched.

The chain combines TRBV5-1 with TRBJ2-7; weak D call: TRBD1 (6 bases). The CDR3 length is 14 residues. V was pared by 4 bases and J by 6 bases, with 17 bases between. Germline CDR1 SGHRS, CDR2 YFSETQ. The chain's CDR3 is CASSPGAGVIEQYF. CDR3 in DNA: TGCGCCAGCAGCCCCGGGGCAGGGGTCATCGAGCAGTACTTC.

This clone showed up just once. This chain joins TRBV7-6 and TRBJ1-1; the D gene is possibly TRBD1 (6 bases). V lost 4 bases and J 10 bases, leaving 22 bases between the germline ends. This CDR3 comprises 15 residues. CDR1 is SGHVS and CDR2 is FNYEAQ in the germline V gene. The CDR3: CASSSLPSGGRTAFF. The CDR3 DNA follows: TGTGCCAGCAGCTCCCTTCCTAGCGGGGGGCGTACAGCTTTCTTT. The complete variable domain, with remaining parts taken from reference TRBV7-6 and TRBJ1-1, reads GAGVSQSPRYKVTKRGQDVALRCDPISGHVSLYWYRQALGQGPEFLTYFNYEAQQDKSGLPNDRFSAERPEGSISTLTIQRTEQRDSAMYRCASSSLPSGGRTAFFGQGTRLTVV.